Reported below is one TCR beta chain. The data belong to a study of brain T cells in children with intractable seizures. Noted time point: blood from clinic visit 5 months post-surgery; TSC patient then seizure free. Pre-surgery treatment included at least one anti-epileptic drug. Assay: immunoSEQ multiplex PCR; the TCRdb copy retains only in-frame clones and omits some. The table has about 340,000 clones, approximately 93% seen once. Source: peripheral blood, taken approximately 5 months after surgery. The sequence was obtained from a boy under two years old with tuberous sclerosis and intractable seizures.

The CDR3 DNA follows: TGTGCCAGCCCCCCGGCGAGTAATGAAAAACTGTTTTTT. Translated, it gives CASPPASNEKLFF. This chain links TRBV21-1 with TRBJ1-4. TRBV21-1 has pseudogene status. This CDR3 has 13 residues.